Below, one T cell receptor beta chain is given with its context. No antigen is known for it. Germline V gene sequence: CDR1 LNHDA, CDR2 SQIVND (reference sequence). With V trimmed by 1 base and J by 3 bases, 7 bases remained unmatched. This CDR3 comprises 18 residues. This entry comes from a study of shared clonotypes between healthy human individuals. General study findings and limits: For naive CD4 cells, approximately 5% of clonotypes were shared across a few donors. A generally larger estimated richness was seen in naive subsets than in memory subsets.

Each subset's genomic DNA was split evenly across several immunoSEQ plates. Profiling relied on immunoSEQ multiplex PCR, and the TCRdb table lists in-frame clones only, not all of them. The sample contains nearly 750,000 clones, roughly two thirds of which appear only once. The sequenced material came from memory CD4+ T cells sorted from blood. Documented subset: CD45RA-negative fraction. The J gene is TRBJ2-2, the V gene TRBV19, with 11 bases lining up with TRBD1. The clonotype originates from a woman younger than 45 in good health. Here the CDR3 DNA reads TGTGCCAGTAGTATAGTCCTCGGACAGGGGGCCGACACCGGGGAGCTGTTTTTT. Amino acid sequence: CASSIVLGQGADTGELFF. Using reference TRBV19 and TRBJ2-2 for the parts outside the CDR3, the full variable domain is DGGITQSPKYLFRKEGQNVTLSCEQNLNHDAMYWYRQDPGQGLRLIYYSQIVNDFQKGDIAEGYSVSREKKESFPLTVTSAQKNPTAFYLCASSIVLGQGADTGELFFGEGSRLTVL.